This T cell receptor (beta chain) was identified in a study of radiation and T cells in renal cell carcinoma. About the research overall: Nephrectomy followed 15 Gy stereotactic body radiation by 4 weeks.

Time point described: baseline pretreatment blood. Treatment in this sample: 15 Gy SBRT to primary tumor, nephrectomy 4 weeks later. Some clones are missing from TCRdb's copy, which holds only in-frame ones; the method was immunoSEQ multiplex PCR. The table shows 130,000 or so clones, with 70% to 90% occurring only once. Germline V gene lookup returns CDR1 SGHTA and CDR2 FQGTGA. CDR3 length: 13 amino acids. V was cut by 5 bases and J by 4 bases, with 11 bases left in between. Study-wide findings and caveats: In blood, top tumor clones expanded by 2 weeks, shrinking by 4.

A remark on this clone: The antigen is not known.

This clonotype was obtained from a woman aged 45-65 years with renal cell carcinoma. The genes are TRBV7-3 and TRBJ2-5; D not certain. Sequencing was performed on blood, taken from a patient whose treatment included radiotherapy and nephrectomy. CDR3 nucleotides: TGTGCCAGCAGCCCATCGGGTATAGAGACCCAGTACTTC. The encoded protein is CASSPSGIETQYF. The variable domain in full, completed from reference TRBV7-3 and TRBJ2-5, reads GAGVSQTPSNKVTEKGKYVELRCDPISGHTALYWYRQSLGQGPEFLIYFQGTGAADDSGLPNDRFFAVRPEGSVSTLKIQRTERGDSAVYLCASSPSGIETQYFGPGTRLLVL.